Below, one T cell receptor (beta chain) is given with its context. Its antigen remains unidentified. The CDR3 totals 13 residues. Germline V gene lookup returns CDR1 KGHSH and CDR2 LQKENI. V was cut by 1 base and J by 3 bases, with 6 bases left in between. This sample stems from a study of CD8 T cells in ankylosing spondylitis. Findings and caveats of the study: Ankylosing spondylitis blood appeared to be characterized by a TCR beta motif of 7 to 9 highly homologous variants.

TCRdb re-derived calls from the 5' RACE reads in MiXCR, one entry per CDR3 protein. The sample comprises about 440,000 distinct CDR3 sequences, approximately 17% of which are singletons, and 0.95% to 1.1% rests with the top ten. The clonotype comes from a male donor with ankylosing spondylitis. Sequencing used blood, either unsorted or a sorted T cell fraction (not recorded which). The V call is TRBV18, the J call TRBJ2-5; no firm D call. The CDR3 DNA reads TGTGCCAGCTCACCACTCGATAAAGAGACCCAGTACTTC. It yields the protein CASSPLDKETQYF.